A selection of T cell receptor beta chains follows, all from one sample in a study of T cells in Graves' hyperthyroidism and ophthalmopathy. TCRdb re-called the multiplex PCR reads with MiXCR, one entry per CDR3 protein. Of around 340,000 distinct CDR3 sequences in the sample, roughly 20% were seen once. The sequencing sample was made of blood. Every receptor here comes from a woman aged 40 to 55 with Graves' ophthalmopathy. The CDR3 runs from the conserved cysteine through the conserved F or W. The D gene is left open where the match is weak. Clone sizes are given selectively: once, few, many, or a class where the clone is expanded.

CDR3,DNA,size,V,D,J
CASSMAGENTEAFF,TGTGCCAGTAGTATGGCGGGGGAAAACACTGAAGCTTTCTTT,many,TRBV19,NA,TRBJ1-1
CASSFETGIYEQYF,TGTGCCAGCAGTTTTGAGACAGGGATTTACGAGCAGTACTTC,many,TRBV28,TRBD1,TRBJ2-7
CASSLAPGSTDTQYF,TGTGCCAGCAGTTTAGCCCCAGGGAGCACAGATACGCAGTATTTT,NA,TRBV12-3/TRBV12-4,NA,TRBJ2-3
CASSLVVAKNIQYF,TGTGCCAGCAGCTTGGTTGTAGCCAAAAACATTCAGTACTTC,many,TRBV5-5,NA,TRBJ2-4
CASRGFQGANSYEQYF,TGTGCCAGCAGGGGATTCCAGGGGGCAAACTCCTACGAGCAGTACTTC,many,TRBV6-5,TRBD1,TRBJ2-7
CAWNRNYGYTF,TGTGCCTGGAATAGAAACTATGGCTACACCTTC,many,TRBV30,NA,TRBJ1-2
CASTTPQGYYGYTF,TGTGCCAGCACCACCCCGCAGGGGTACTATGGCTACACCTTC,NA,TRBV6-1,NA,TRBJ1-2
CASSPKGYVNYGYTF,TGTGCCAGCAGCCCTAAGGGGTACGTCAACTATGGCTACACCTTC,many,TRBV7-2,NA,TRBJ1-2
CASSELAGTLGELFF,TGTGCCAGCAGTGAACTAGCGGGAACCCTGGGGGAGCTGTTTTTT,many,TRBV6-1,TRBD2,TRBJ2-2
CASSQTGGSTDTQYF,TGTGCCAGCAGCCAAACGGGGGGGAGCACAGATACGCAGTATTTT,many,TRBV11-2,TRBD2,TRBJ2-3
CASSQIQGAPNEQYF,TGCGCCAGCAGCCAAATACAGGGGGCGCCCAACGAGCAGTACTTC,few,TRBV4-3,TRBD1,TRBJ2-7
CASQTSGSSYEQYF,TGTGCCAGCCAGACTAGCGGGAGCTCCTACGAGCAGTACTTC,many,TRBV19,TRBD2,TRBJ2-7
CASLKGWTGQETQYF,TGTGCCAGCCTGAAAGGATGGACAGGCCAAGAGACCCAGTACTTC,NA,TRBV2,TRBD1,TRBJ2-5
CATSFATGNQPQPF,NA,NA,TRBV6-1,NA,TRBJ1-5
CASSASGSWGYEQYF,TGTGCCAGCAGTGCAAGCGGGAGTTGGGGGTACGAGCAGTACTTC,NA,TRBV6-1,TRBD2,TRBJ2-7
CASSYSGGVRGVGGYTF,TGTGCCAGCAGTTACTCGGGAGGTGTCAGGGGCGTCGGGGGCTACACCTTC,many,TRBV6-5,NA,TRBJ1-2
CASSFVRETQYF,TGTGCCAGCAGTTTCGTGCGGGAGACCCAGTACTTC,many,TRBV12-3/TRBV12-4,NA,TRBJ2-5
CASSEGGVSPLHF,TGTGCCAGCAGCGAAGGCGGAGTATCACCCCTCCACTTT,many,TRBV12-3/TRBV12-4,NA,TRBJ1-6
CASSFSGGNEQYF,TGTGCCAGCAGTTTCTCCGGCGGGAACGAGCAGTACTTC,many,TRBV27,NA,TRBJ2-7
CSARTDGEAFF,TGCAGTGCTAGAACCGACGGGGAAGCTTTCTTT,many,TRBV20-1,NA,TRBJ1-1
CASSIGVPYEQYF,TGTGCCAGTAGTATCGGGGTACCCTACGAGCAGTACTTC,many,TRBV19,NA,TRBJ2-7
CASSPPLPNYGYTF,TGTGCCAGCTCACCACCGCTGCCTAACTATGGCTACACCTTC,many,TRBV18,NA,TRBJ1-2
CASSSVRTYEQYF,TGTGCCAGCAGCTCCGTTCGTACCTACGAGCAGTACTTC,many,TRBV7-8,NA,TRBJ2-7
CASSLNQGLGTEAFF,TGTGCCAGCAGTTTAAACCAGGGACTGGGCACTGAAGCTTTCTTT,many,TRBV28,NA,TRBJ1-1
CASSTSGRYYEQYF,TGTGCCAGCAGTACTAGCGGGCGATACTACGAGCAGTACTTC,many,TRBV2,TRBD2,TRBJ2-7
CASTPGGTSYGYTF,TGTGCCAGCACCCCGGGAGGAACTAGCTATGGCTACACCTTC,many,TRBV2,NA,TRBJ1-2
CASSLAVPGGYTF,TGTGCCAGCAGCTTAGCCGTCCCCGGGGGCTACACCTTC,many,TRBV7-2,NA,TRBJ1-2
CASSPPTYEQYF,TGTGCCAGCAGTCCCCCCACCTACGAGCAGTACTTC,many,TRBV12-3/TRBV12-4,NA,TRBJ2-7
CSARGGWGKETQYF,TGCAGTGCTAGAGGAGGTTGGGGGAAGGAGACCCAGTACTTC,many,TRBV20-1,NA,TRBJ2-5
CASSLTGAAEAFF,TGTGCCAGCAGTTTAACGGGCGCGGCTGAAGCTTTCTTT,many,TRBV27,NA,TRBJ1-1
CASSRGGGVTEAFF,TGCGCCAGCAGCCGGGGTGGAGGGGTCACTGAAGCTTTCTTT,few,TRBV4-1,NA,TRBJ1-1
CASSLTVRGETQYF,TGTGCCAGCAGTTTAACCGTCAGAGGAGAGACCCAGTACTTC,many,TRBV27,NA,TRBJ2-5
CASSYPSAEAFF,TGTGCCAGCAGCTACCCTTCCGCTGAAGCTTTCTTT,many,TRBV11-2,NA,TRBJ1-1
CATNRGGQGTGELFF,TGTGCCACCAACAGGGGGGGGCAAGGCACCGGGGAGCTGTTTTTT,NA,TRBV19,NA,TRBJ2-2
CASSETGGPGTQYF,TGTGCCAGCAGTGAAACAGGGGGCCCCGGGACCCAGTACTTC,NA,TRBV6-1,TRBD1,TRBJ2-5
CASSYSTTVEGTEAFF,TGTGCCAGCAGTTACTCGACGACAGTAGAGGGTACTGAAGCTTTCTTT,NA,TRBV6-5,NA,TRBJ1-1
CASSHPLGGETQYF,TGTGCCAGCAGCCATCCTTTAGGAGGGGAGACCCAGTACTTC,NA,TRBV14,NA,TRBJ2-5
CASSGTGGPQGRLGNEQYF,TGTGCCAGCAGCGGGACAGGGGGCCCTCAGGGGCGCTTAGGGAACGAGCAGTACTTC,many,TRBV11-2,TRBD1,TRBJ2-7
CASSVFQPQETQYF,TGTGCCAGCAGTGTGTTTCAACCCCAAGAGACCCAGTACTTC,few,TRBV6-1,NA,TRBJ2-5
CSVEFVGRANTEAFF,TGCAGCGTTGAATTTGTGGGGCGAGCGAACACTGAAGCTTTCTTT,many,TRBV29-1,NA,TRBJ1-1
CASSLLQNQPQHF,TGTGCCAGCAGTTTACTTCAGAATCAGCCCCAGCATTTT,many,TRBV28,NA,TRBJ1-5
CAMATVDRGLFGYTF,TGTGCCATGGCGACGGTGGACAGGGGTTTGTTTGGCTACACCTTC,NA,TRBV10-3,TRBD1,TRBJ1-2
CSARDLSGDGGEQFF,TGCAGTGCTAGAGATCTGAGCGGGGACGGTGGTGAGCAGTTCTTC,many,TRBV20-1,TRBD2,TRBJ2-1
CASSLEGVDIQYF,TGCGCCAGCAGCTTGGAGGGGGTGGACATTCAGTACTTC,NA,TRBV5-1,NA,TRBJ2-4
CASSLPGLADSKNIQYF,TGTGCCAGCAGTCTCCCGGGACTAGCGGACTCCAAAAACATTCAGTACTTC,NA,TRBV11-1,TRBD2,TRBJ2-4
CASGQGLYEQYF,TGTGCCAGCGGGCAGGGCCTCTACGAGCAGTACTTC,many,TRBV6-2/TRBV6-3,NA,TRBJ2-7
CASSLNQGAQETQYF,TGTGCCAGCAGCTTAAACCAGGGGGCTCAAGAGACCCAGTACTTC,many,TRBV7-6,TRBD1,TRBJ2-5
CASRAGVGANVLTF,TGTGCCAGCAGAGCAGGGGTCGGGGCCAACGTCCTGACTTTC,many,TRBV6-4,NA,TRBJ2-6
CASSFYSRGAFF,TGTGCCAGCAGTTTTTATAGCCGCGGAGCTTTCTTT,many,TRBV12-3/TRBV12-4,NA,TRBJ1-1
CASILAPTGALSGANVLTF,TGTGCCAGCATCCTAGCCCCAACAGGGGCCCTCTCTGGGGCCAACGTCCTGACTTTC,few,TRBV7-2,TRBD1,TRBJ2-6
CASSLYQGASGYTF,TGTGCCAGCAGCTTATATCAGGGGGCGTCTGGCTACACCTTC,many,TRBV7-2,TRBD1,TRBJ1-2
CASSNPGTTYEQYF,TGTGCCAGCAGTAACCCGGGGACAACCTACGAGCAGTACTTC,many,TRBV28,NA,TRBJ2-7
CASSVRTETQYF,TGTGCCAGCAGTGTTAGAACGGAGACCCAGTACTTC,many,TRBV2,NA,TRBJ2-5
CAISGTDPMAFTF,TGTGCCATCAGTGGGACAGACCCTATGGCCTTCACCTTC,many,TRBV10-3,NA,TRBJ1-2